The 5 T cell receptor beta chains below all came from one sample that was sequenced in a study of metastatic and nonmetastatic thyroid tumors. Nobody among the patients had been given any treatment before thyroid surgery. Through MiXCR, TCRdb re-clonotyped the PCR reads. The table has about 27,000 clones, roughly 15% seen once. Source material: blood. The receptors stem from a male donor with papillary thyroid cancer or a benign thyroid nodule (not recorded which). Some clones in this sample may be carry-over from other donors' samples.

This clone was seen only a few times. This may stem from a read error, because a much larger clone lies one nucleotide away. The chain uses TRBV10-3 and TRBJ1-4; 9 nucleotides line up with TRBD1. From germline, CDR1 is ENHRY and CDR2 SYGVKD. Trimming at V came to 6 bases and at J to 6 bases, leaving 5 bases not matched to a gene. This CDR3 has 14 residues. CDR3 in amino acids: CAIRSWTGDEKLFF. Here the CDR3 DNA reads TGTGCCATCAGGTCCTGGACAGGGGATGAAAAACTGTTTTTT.

This clone was seen many times. V gene TRBV9 combines with J gene TRBJ2-4; D assignment may be TRBD1 or TRBD2 (6 bases each). The CDR3 sequence is 13 residues long. V lost 7 bases, J lost 4 bases, and 12 bases lay in between. Germline lookup yields CDR1 SGDLS and CDR2 YYNGEE. CDR3: CASRRGSKNIQYF. Written as DNA, the CDR3 is TGTGCCAGCCGGAGGGGGTCAAAAAACATTCAGTACTTC.

The chain employs TRBV4-2 and TRBJ2-7; TRBD2 matches 7 bases. Per the germline V gene, CDR1 is LGHNA and CDR2 is YNFKEQ. This CDR3 has 18 amino acids. Germline trimming cut 2 bases from V and 2 bases from J; bases unmatched to any gene: 15. For the CDR3, the DNA is TGTGCCAGCAGCCAAACAGGTGTGGGGGGGGTGAGTACCTACGAGCAGTACTTC. Amino acids: CASSQTGVGGVSTYEQYF.

Many counts were recorded for this clone. The rearrangement joins TRBV14 to TRBJ2-7; D unresolved. V shed 2 bases and J shed 4 bases, with 15 bases lying between them. Germline V gene sequence: CDR1 SGHDN, CDR2 FVKESK. This CDR3 spans 15 amino acids. This CDR3 reads CASSQIGSSKYEQYF. CDR3 coding DNA: TGTGCCAGCAGCCAAATTGGGTCCTCAAAGTACGAGCAGTACTTC.

In this sample, this clone turned up many times. V gene TRBV20-1 combines with J gene TRBJ2-3; TRBD2 might be the D (6 bases). V dropped 0 bases and J dropped 1 base, with 14 bases sitting between them. This CDR3 spans 16 amino acids. From germline, CDR1 is DFQATT and CDR2 SNEGSKA (reference sequence). The CDR3: CSARDPRRGRTDTQYF. The CDR3 DNA sequence: TGCAGTGCTAGAGATCCGAGGCGGGGCCGCACAGATACGCAGTATTTT.